The entry that follows covers one T cell receptor beta chain sequence. The data originate from a study of blood T cell repertoires in COVID-19. For the study at large: The study drew acute and convalescent COVID-19 samples from the United States, Italy and Spain. In each case, the material was cDNA or gDNA derived from T cells, B-cell-depleted T cells, or PBMCs.

Authors' methods: Nucleated cell number was recorded as an estimate derived from reference gene primer amplification. Libraries were prepared by immunoSEQ multiplex PCR; TCRdb keeps only in-frame clonotypes and omits some of them. From that table come the V and J calls and clone size; the DNA was used to work out D and trimming. The sample has some 380,000 clones; around 87% are singletons. Germline values: CDR1 SGHTA, CDR2 FQGNSA. The V segment lost 5 bases and the J segment 9 bases; nucleotides outside the gene matches: 0. The CDR3 loop spans 11 amino acids. V gene TRBV7-2 combines with J gene TRBJ1-3; 8 bases agree with TRBD1. The clonotype was recovered from a man between 18 and 29 years old with active or convalescent COVID-19. The specimen was peripheral blood. The CDR3 sequence is CASSTGGTIYF. CDR3 DNA sequence: TGTGCCAGCAGCACAGGGGGCACCATATATTTT.